The 13 T cell receptor beta chains reported below all come from one sample, sequenced in a study of T cells after yellow fever vaccination. In TCRdb, the 5' RACE reads were re-called with MiXCR into one record per CDR3 protein. The sample shows roughly 150,000 distinct CDR3 sequences, more than 6.5% of them seen only once. Sequences were derived from CD4+ T cells sorted from PBMCs, sampled 10 days after the yellow fever booster vaccination. All receptors come from a man aged 25 to 45 who received the YFV17D yellow fever vaccine.

There are a few counts of this clonotype. CDR3 residues: CASSYSRTSGRETQYF. The CDR3 bases are TGTGCCAGCAGTTACTCGAGGACTAGCGGGAGAGAGACCCAGTACTTC. The rearrangement uses TRBV6-5 and TRBJ2-5, with TRBD2 matching over 13 bases. Unmatched junction bases numbered 2, after V lost 0 bases and J lost 4 bases. Germline assignment: CDR1 MNHEY and CDR2 SVGAGI. This CDR3 comprises 16 residues.

This clonotype was seen repeatedly, ten times or more. V and J are TRBV7-2 and TRBJ2-5, with D perhaps matching TRBD1 (7 bases). V was trimmed by 2 bases and J by 5 bases, leaving 12 bases between them. The CDR3 has 14 residues. Germline-derived CDR1 and CDR2 are SGHTA and FQGNSA. CDR3 sequence (DNA): TGTGCCAGCAGCTTATGGACAGGAGGGGAGACCCAGTACTTC. Amino acid sequence: CASSLWTGGETQYF. The variable domain in full, completed from reference TRBV7-2 and TRBJ2-5, reads GAGVSQSPSNKVTEKGKDVELRCDPISGHTALYWYRQSLGQGLEFLIYFQGNSAPDKSGLPSDRFSAERTGGSVSTLTIQRTQQEDSAVYLCASSLWTGGETQYFGPGTRLLVL.

This clonotype has at least ten counts. CDR3 protein: CASSLRTSGRLYSYEQYF. CDR3 sequence (DNA): TGTGCCAGCAGTTTACGGACTAGCGGGAGGCTCTACTCCTACGAGCAGTACTTC. The J gene is TRBJ2-7, the V gene TRBV6-2 or TRBV6-3; 14 bases agree with TRBD2. Germline V gives CDR1 MNHEY, CDR2 SVGEGT. V was clipped by 4 bases and J by 0 bases; unmatched bases: 8. The length of the CDR3 is 18 residues.

This clonotype was observed a handful of times. The gene calls are TRBV7-2 and TRBJ2-7, with TRBD2 identical over 10 bases. CDR3 length: 14 amino acids. Germline CDR1 SGHTA, CDR2 FQGNSA. J was trimmed by 4 bases and V by 4 bases; bases with no gene match: 4. The CDR3 loop reads CASSSGLAAYEQYF. CDR3 coding DNA: TGTGCCAGCAGCTCCGGACTAGCGGCATACGAGCAGTACTTC. Full variable domain (missing parts from reference TRBV7-2 and TRBJ2-7): GAGVSQSPSNKVTEKGKDVELRCDPISGHTALYWYRQSLGQGLEFLIYFQGNSAPDKSGLPSDRFSAERTGGSVSTLTIQRTQQEDSAVYLCASSSGLAAYEQYFGPGTRLTVT.

There are many counts of this clonotype. The chain recombines TRBV28 with TRBJ2-3, with D uncertain. Germline CDR1 and CDR2: MDHEN and SYDVKM. Trimming cost V 4 bases and J 0 bases, with 8 bases left between them. The CDR3 runs 14 residues. CDR3 nucleotides: TGTGCCAGCAGTTCCCTGGGGAGCACAGATACGCAGTATTTT. This encodes CASSSLGSTDTQYF.

This clonotype was recorded at least ten times. The CDR3 bases are TGTGCCAGCAGCTTAGTGGGACTATTGGGGGTCGGGGAGCTGTTTTTT. Amino acid sequence: CASSLVGLLGVGELFF. The chain has TRBV7-2 and TRBJ2-2; 7 bases are a match to TRBD2. The germline V gene encodes CDR1 SGHTA and CDR2 FQGNSA. The CDR3 extends over 16 amino acids. V lost 1 base to trimming and J lost 7 bases; unmatched junction nucleotides: 9.

This clonotype appeared many times. The chain combines TRBV7-9 with TRBJ2-7; D unclear. V was cut by 3 bases and J by 3 bases, with 9 bases left in between. Looked up from germline, CDR1 is SEHNR and CDR2 is FQNEAQ (reference sequence). The CDR3 consists of 13 residues. CDR3 DNA: TGTGCCAGCAGCTTCTCGAATTTCTACGAGCAGTACTTC. Its translation is CASSFSNFYEQYF.

This clonotype was recorded many times. The chain combines TRBV6-1 with TRBJ2-5; 9 nucleotides match TRBD1. CDR3 length equals 13 residues. CDR1 and CDR2 (germline): MNHNS, SASEGT. V shed 4 bases, J shed 3 bases, and the junction held 0 bases outside the gene matches. DNA of the CDR3: TGTGCCAGCAGTGGGACAGGGGAAGAGACCCAGTACTTC. Translation gives CASSGTGEETQYF.

The chain has TRBV28 and TRBJ1-1, with TRBD1 identical over 9 bases. V shed 4 bases and J 5 bases; nucleotides not matched to a gene: 11. The CDR3 sequence is 16 residues long. The germline V gene encodes CDR1 MDHEN and CDR2 SYDVKM. The DNA for the CDR3 is TGTGCCAGCAGTTCTCCTGCCGGGACAGGGTTAACTGAAGCTTTCTTT. It translates to CASSSPAGTGLTEAFF.

This clonotype was counted ten times or more. V and J are TRBV7-2 and TRBJ2-7; D remains ambiguous. The CDR3 sequence is 13 residues long. Germline V lookup: CDR1 SGHTA, CDR2 FQGNSA. V dropped 10 bases and J dropped 4 bases, with 17 bases sitting between them. The CDR3 DNA reads TGTGCCACCGCGAGGCAAGCTGAATACGAGCAGTACTTC. Encoded protein: CATARQAEYEQYF. The entire variable domain, with the rest obtained from reference TRBV7-2 and TRBJ2-7, is as follows: GAGVSQSPSNKVTEKGKDVELRCDPISGHTALYWYRQSLGQGLEFLIYFQGNSAPDKSGLPSDRFSAERTGGSVSTLTIQRTQQEDSAVYLCATARQAEYEQYFGPGTRLTVT.

This clonotype was seen at least ten times. The rearrangement joins TRBV29-1 to TRBJ2-5; the D gene is possibly TRBD2 (5 bases). V lost 1 base and J 4 bases, leaving 22 bases between the germline ends. Per the germline V gene, CDR1 is SQVTM and CDR2 is ANQGSEA. The CDR3 length is 17 residues. The CDR3 region is CSVEALFGEFNRETQYF. In DNA form, the CDR3 reads TGCAGCGTTGAAGCATTATTCGGGGAGTTCAACAGAGAGACCCAGTACTTC. The entire variable domain, with the rest obtained from reference TRBV29-1 and TRBJ2-5, is as follows: SAVISQKPSRDICQRGTSLTIQCQVDSQVTMMFWYRQQPGQSLTLIATANQGSEATYESGFVIDKFPISRPNLTFSTLTVSNMSPEDSSIYLCSVEALFGEFNRETQYFGPGTRLLVL.

In its sample, this clonotype was seen many times. The CDR3 sequence is CASSEQVAKNIQYF. The CDR3 DNA follows: TGTGCCAGCAGCGAACAGGTAGCCAAAAACATTCAGTACTTC. The rearrangement links TRBV3-1 to TRBJ2-4; D might be TRBD1 (5 bases). Germline V gene data show CDR1 as LGHDT and CDR2 as YNNKEL (reference sequence). V was cut by 5 bases and J by 0 bases, with 8 bases left in between. The CDR3 sequence is 14 residues long.

On this clonotype: This sequence may be a read error, since a much larger clone differs from it by one base. The chain employs TRBV6-2 or TRBV6-3 and TRBJ1-6; 8 positions agree with TRBD1. Germline V CDR1 and CDR2: MNHEY, SVGEGT. Unmatched junction bases numbered 11, after V lost 6 bases and J lost 13 bases. The length of the CDR3 is 14 residues. The CDR3 bases are TGTGCCAGCAGACAAGGACAGGGACCGGTGCCCCTCCACTTT. Its translation is CASRQGQGPVPLHF.